This section outlines one TCR beta chain sequence together with its context. This sample was included in a study of OX40 agonist ivuxolimab in advanced cancers. The repertoire was sequenced with immunoSEQ multiplex PCR; TCRdb's copy has only in-frame clones and lacks some. The sample has over 20,000 clones; about three quarters are singletons. CDR1 and CDR2 (germline): LGHNA, YNFKEQ. V shed 4 bases and J 1 base; nucleotides not matched to a gene: 9. The CDR3 extends over 18 amino acids. The TCR sequence derives from an adult with an advanced solid tumor such as melanoma, head and neck, liver or kidney cancer. Material: CD4+ or CD8+ T cells sorted from blood, obtained in a trial of the OX40 agonist ivuxolimab. The chain uses TRBV4-2 and TRBJ2-1, with 11 bases lining up with TRBD2. CDR3 amino acids: CASSPTLAGGPSYNEQFF. The DNA of the CDR3 is TGTGCCAGCAGCCCGACCTTAGCGGGGGGGCCTTCCTACAATGAGCAGTTCTTC.